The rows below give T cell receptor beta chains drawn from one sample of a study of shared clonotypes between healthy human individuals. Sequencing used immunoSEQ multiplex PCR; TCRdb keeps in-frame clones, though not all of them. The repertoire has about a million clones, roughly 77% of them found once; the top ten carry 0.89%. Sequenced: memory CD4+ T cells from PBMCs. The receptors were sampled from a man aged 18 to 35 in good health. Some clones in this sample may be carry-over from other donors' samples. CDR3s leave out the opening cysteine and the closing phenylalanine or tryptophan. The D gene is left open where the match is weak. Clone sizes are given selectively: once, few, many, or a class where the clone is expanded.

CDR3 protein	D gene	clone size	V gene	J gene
ASSVAGVQF	TRBD2	.	TRBV6-1	TRBJ2-1
ASSGTDLGSPLH	.	.	TRBV10-1	TRBJ1-6
ASSLGGTGNGGYT	TRBD1	.	TRBV7-2	TRBJ1-2
ASSLGGPALYEQY	.	.	TRBV7-9	TRBJ2-7
ASTKNGMGTDTQY	.	.	TRBV7-2	TRBJ2-3
ASSPRTGSIEQF	TRBD1	.	TRBV11-3	TRBJ2-1
ASSPSHGSIEQF	.	.	TRBV21-1	TRBJ2-1
ASRPNRGQDTGELF	TRBD1	.	TRBV6-6	TRBJ2-2
SVTASYNEQF	.	.	TRBV29-1	TRBJ2-1
ASSERSGHVY	.	.	TRBV2	TRBJ2-7
ASNRRSGELF	.	.	TRBV19	TRBJ2-2
ASSLPEATDTQY	.	.	TRBV5-1	TRBJ2-3
ASSFVGLQVGGYT	.	.	TRBV28	TRBJ1-2
ATTGPLNTEAF	.	many	TRBV10-3	TRBJ1-1
ASSYSPQGDGYT	.	.	TRBV6-6	TRBJ1-2
ASSSSGGLGTDTQY	TRBD1	.	TRBV7-3	TRBJ2-3
ASSYGGRDTEAF	.	.	TRBV6-1	TRBJ1-1
ASSFQIAGVGSYNEQF	TRBD2	.	TRBV11-3	TRBJ2-1
ASSPRDPGTDTQY	.	.	TRBV4-3	TRBJ2-3
ASSPSPNYGYT	.	.	TRBV6-5	TRBJ1-2
ASSLGDSNQPQH	.	.	TRBV28	TRBJ1-5
ASSHQDEKLF	.	many	TRBV4-1	TRBJ1-4
AISPKTTSGRAGEDTQY	TRBD2	.	TRBV10-3	TRBJ2-3
ASSRNGGDYGYT	.	.	TRBV5-4	TRBJ1-2
ASSEAPGAPIYEQY	.	.	TRBV2	TRBJ2-7
ASSQRDRDQPQH	TRBD1	many	TRBV4-2	TRBJ1-5
ASSLQGLNEKLF	TRBD1	.	TRBV5-1	TRBJ1-4
ASSLGYEVTEAF	.	.	TRBV5-1	TRBJ1-1
ASSWDSSSGANVLT	TRBD1	.	TRBV5-1	TRBJ2-6
ASSRDRGLNEQF	TRBD1	.	TRBV2	TRBJ2-1
ASSLSGGDGYT	.	.	TRBV2	TRBJ1-2
SVESDRASGDNEQF	TRBD1	few	TRBV29-1	TRBJ2-1
ASSSSGGGSYGYT	.	once	TRBV27	TRBJ1-2
ASSLTSTDTQY	.	.	TRBV28	TRBJ2-3
AISKGGVYNEQF	TRBD2	.	TRBV10-3	TRBJ2-1
ASSLNRGRARDTQY	TRBD2	.	TRBV27	TRBJ2-3
ASSLSRVGGSGKAKNIQY	.	.	TRBV27	TRBJ2-4
ASSGSSTDTQY	.	.	TRBV5-4	TRBJ2-3
ASSQGTVGPYEQY	.	.	TRBV4-1	TRBJ2-7
ASSLGGSGTYEQY	TRBD2	.	TRBV5-1	TRBJ2-7
ASTEGRNTEAF	.	.	TRBV2	TRBJ1-1
ASSPGILAGVRGETQY	TRBD2	.	TRBV14	TRBJ2-5
ASSAYSSYSGANVLT	.	few	TRBV6-1	TRBJ2-6
ASSFGTGGEKLF	TRBD1	.	TRBV7-9	TRBJ1-4